This T cell receptor beta chain derives from a study of cytomegalovirus exposure and HLA in healthy donors. The CDR3 is 15 residues long. Trimming left V 2 bases short and J 5 bases short, with 15 bases between. Germline assignment: CDR1 MNHNS and CDR2 SASEGT. The PCR contained 60 Vbeta and 13 Jbeta primers. This table comes from immunoSEQ multiplex PCR, and its TCRdb copy is limited to in-frame clones, with some not included. This table holds roughly 200,000 clones, around 75% found once. This TCR was sampled from a female donor in good health and CMV-seronegative. Sequencing input: PBMCs. V is TRBV6-1 and J is TRBJ1-1; D unresolved. The CDR3 DNA reads TGTGCCAGCAGTGAATCGCTAGCGGGGTTGACTGAAGCTTTCTTT. This sequence encodes CASSESLAGLTEAFF.